The T cell receptor beta chain under discussion was sequenced for a study of blood T cell repertoires in COVID-19. Study context: Acute-phase and convalescent COVID-19 samples originated in the United States, Italy and Spain. T cells, B-cell-depleted T cells, or PBMCs provided the cDNA or gDNA that served as material.

This CDR3 spans 13 amino acids. Trimming removed 6 bases at V and 10 bases at J, with 13 bases between. Germline V gene data show CDR1 as SEHNR and CDR2 as FQNEAQ (reference sequence). In the authors' workflow: Reference gene primer amplification in the assay estimated nucleated cell counts. Method: immunoSEQ multiplex PCR; TCRdb's copy keeps in-frame clones and lacks some. V and J calls and clone size are given by that table; D and trimming were obtained from the DNA. The sample lists tens of thousands of clones, 86% occurring once. The chain recombines TRBV7-9 with TRBJ1-6, with D maybe TRBD1 (5 bases). The sequence came from an elderly woman in a cohort sampled during active or convalescent COVID-19. The sample was peripheral blood. The CDR3 is CASSGQGGSPLHF. The CDR3 DNA follows: TGTGCCAGCAGTGGCCAGGGAGGCTCACCCCTCCACTTT.